Many counts were recorded for the clone carrying this TCR beta chain. TCRdb processed the reads anew with MiXCR; each CDR3 protein has one entry. The sample holds a few thousand distinct CDR3 sequences, around 8.8% seen once. This CDR3 is 15 amino acids long. The sample comprised CD4+ T cells from peripheral blood. The receptor was derived from a human donor with rheumatoid arthritis. The chain carries TRBV21-1 and TRBJ2-7; the table's D call of TRBD1 was not tested on the DNA. TRBV21-1 is assigned pseudogene status. The CDR3 bases are TGTGCCAGCAGCACGGGGCGGGGCAGTCTCTACGAGCAGTACTTC. Protein sequence: CASSTGRGSLYEQYF.